The T cell receptor (beta chain) described here comes from a study of shared clonotypes between healthy human individuals. None of the donors, who were healthy HIV-negative adults, had recently had acute infections or vaccinations. CD8 memory merged CD45RO+ with CCR7-negative CD45RA+ TemRA cells. Here immunoSEQ multiplex PCR was the method, and the copy in TCRdb shows in-frame clones only, minus some. The sample has about 690,000 clones; roughly 87% are singletons. This clone has just a few counts. The sample was memory CD8+ T cells from PBMCs. Subset: CD45RO+ cells pooled with CCR7-negative TemRA cells. The sequence was obtained from a man aged 18-30 years in good health. Some clones in this sample may be carry-over from other donors' samples.

The CDR3 spells CASNSPPSGGVGNTIYF. In DNA form, the CDR3 reads TGTGCCAGCAATTCCCCCCCTTCGGGGGGGGTGGGAAACACCATATATTTT. The J gene is TRBJ1-3, the V gene TRBV28; TRBD1 is a possible D gene (5 bases). The CDR3 loop spans 17 amino acids. Germline V gene data show CDR1 as MDHEN and CDR2 as SYDVKM. Trimming stripped 7 bases from V and 4 bases from J, with 23 bases between.